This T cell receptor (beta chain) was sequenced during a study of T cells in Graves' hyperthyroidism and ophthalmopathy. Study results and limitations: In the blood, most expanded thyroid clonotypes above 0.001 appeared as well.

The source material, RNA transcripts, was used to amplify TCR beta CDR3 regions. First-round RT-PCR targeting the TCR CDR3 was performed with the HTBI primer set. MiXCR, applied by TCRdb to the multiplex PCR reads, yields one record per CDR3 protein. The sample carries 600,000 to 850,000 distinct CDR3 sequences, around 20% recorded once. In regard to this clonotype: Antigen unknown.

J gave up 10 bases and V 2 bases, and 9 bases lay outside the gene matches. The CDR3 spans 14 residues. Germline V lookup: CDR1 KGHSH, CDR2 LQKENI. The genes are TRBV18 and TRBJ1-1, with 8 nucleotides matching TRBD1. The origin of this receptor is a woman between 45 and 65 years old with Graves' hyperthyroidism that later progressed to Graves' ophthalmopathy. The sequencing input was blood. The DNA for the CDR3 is TGTGCCAGCTCACCAACCGGGACAGGAAGCGGAGCTTTCTTT. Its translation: CASSPTGTGSGAFF.